One and the same sample provided the 11 T cell receptor beta chains below, sequenced in a study of vaccination and CD4 T cells after COVID-19. Cultured CD4+ T cell DNA underwent sequencing with the Oncomine TCR Beta short-read assay. TCRdb redid the calling of the PCR reads with MiXCR, one entry per CDR3 protein. The sample has some 10,000 distinct CDR3 sequences, 76% seen once; the top ten hold about 11%. No cognate antigen is known for these TCRs. The treatment is: approximately 11-day PBMC culture with coronavirus spike peptide pools or control peptides (ViraFEST assay). Sequencing was carried out using CD4+ T cells from blood, cultured in vitro. Receptors were obtained from a human donor who had recovered from COVID-19.

The chain uses TRBV11-2 and TRBJ2-5; the D is unclear. CDR3 length: 14 amino acids. Trimming left V 1 base short and J 4 bases short, with 10 bases between. CDR1 and CDR2 (germline): SGHAT, FQNNGV. This chain's CDR3 is CASSLVVVGETQYF. CDR3 nucleotides: TGTGCCAGCAGCTTAGTTGTAGTCGGAGAGACCCAGTACTTC.

V is TRBV20-1 and J is TRBJ2-5, with no clear D. V lost 6 bases to trimming and J lost 4 bases, with 12 bases between them. Germline CDR1 DFQATT, CDR2 SNEGSKA (reference sequence). CDR3 length: 12 amino acids. The CDR3 is CSALLTRETQYF. The CDR3 bases are TGCAGTGCGCTCTTGACCCGAGAGACCCAGTACTTC.

The chain joins TRBV7-2 to TRBJ2-5; tentative D call: TRBD2 (5 bases). The CDR3 has 16 residues. Germline V gives CDR1 SGHTA, CDR2 FQGNSA. V was cut by 2 bases and J by 0 bases, with 13 bases left in between. The CDR3 region is CASSLTPPGYQETQYF. Here the CDR3 DNA reads TGTGCCAGCAGCTTAACGCCTCCGGGGTACCAAGAGACCCAGTACTTC.

The chain recombines TRBV5-4 with TRBJ2-3; TRBD2 matches at 9 bases. CDR3 length: 17 residues. Germline-derived CDR1 and CDR2 are SGHNT and YYREEE (reference sequence). V lost 4 bases to trimming and J lost 7 bases; unmatched junction nucleotides: 16. The CDR3 DNA follows: TGTGCCAGCAGCCAAGACCTTGGGCGGGGGGGCGGAAATACGCAGTATTTT. This encodes CASSQDLGRGGGNTQYF.

This clonotype has more than one count but fewer than ten. The rearrangement uses TRBV28 and TRBJ2-5, with 7 bases lining up with TRBD1. Unmatched junction bases numbered 5, after V lost 6 bases and J lost 4 bases. Germline loops: CDR1 MDHEN, CDR2 SYDVKM. CDR3 size: 13 residues. CDR3 DNA: TGTGCCAGCAGGTACAGGGGACCAGAGACCCAGTACTTC. Translation gives CASRYRGPETQYF.

The chain recombines TRBV12-3 or TRBV12-4 with TRBJ1-4; D remains unclear. Trimming cost V 3 bases and J 7 bases, with 9 bases left between them. The CDR3 consists of 13 residues. CDR3: CASSFQVGEKLFF. The CDR3 coding sequence is TGTGCCAGCAGTTTTCAAGTGGGTGAAAAACTGTTTTTT.

The rearrangement joins TRBV6-1 to TRBJ1-2; D may be TRBD1 (6 bases). Germline CDR1 reads MNHNS; CDR2 reads SASEGT. V was clipped by 6 bases and J by 2 bases, with 22 bases between them. The CDR3 is 17 residues long. Written as DNA, the CDR3 is TGTGCCAGCAGCTTAAGGGGGGCGCAAGGTAGAAACTATGGCTACACCTTC. Translation: CASSLRGAQGRNYGYTF.

The chain links TRBV7-9 to TRBJ2-2; D unclear. Germline CDR1 reads SEHNR; CDR2 reads FQNEAQ (reference sequence). This CDR3 comprises 15 residues. Trimming took off 0 bases at V and 2 bases at J, with 7 bases between the two ends. DNA for the CDR3: TGTGCCAGCAGCTTAGCAGGGATAAACACCGGGGAGCTGTTTTTT. Encoded protein: CASSLAGINTGELFF.

The V gene is TRBV12-3 or TRBV12-4, the J gene TRBJ2-7; no clear D gene. This CDR3 is built from 14 residues. V lost 6 bases and J lost 2, with 14 bases in between. The CDR3 region is CASSPRSLTYEQYF. The CDR3 coding sequence is TGTGCCAGCAGCCCCCGCAGTTTGACCTACGAGCAGTACTTC.

The V gene is TRBV4-3, the J gene TRBJ2-2; D is perhaps TRBD2 (6 bases). The germline V and J ends were trimmed by 4 bases and 0 bases, with 21 bases remaining between them. This CDR3 spans 19 amino acids. Germline CDR1 and CDR2: LGHNA and YSLEER. Here the CDR3 reads CASSLARSRGFPNTGELFF. The CDR3 DNA follows: TGCGCCAGCAGCCTAGCTAGGTCCCGGGGGTTCCCGAACACCGGGGAGCTGTTTTTT.

The gene calls are TRBV12-3 or TRBV12-4 and TRBJ2-7, with TRBD1 matching 8 bases. This CDR3 region has 13 residues. V lost 5 bases and J lost 9; bases outside the gene matches: 9. The DNA for the CDR3 is TGTGCCAGCAGTCCCAGACAGGGGAGACGGCAGTACTTC. It is translated as CASSPRQGRRQYF.